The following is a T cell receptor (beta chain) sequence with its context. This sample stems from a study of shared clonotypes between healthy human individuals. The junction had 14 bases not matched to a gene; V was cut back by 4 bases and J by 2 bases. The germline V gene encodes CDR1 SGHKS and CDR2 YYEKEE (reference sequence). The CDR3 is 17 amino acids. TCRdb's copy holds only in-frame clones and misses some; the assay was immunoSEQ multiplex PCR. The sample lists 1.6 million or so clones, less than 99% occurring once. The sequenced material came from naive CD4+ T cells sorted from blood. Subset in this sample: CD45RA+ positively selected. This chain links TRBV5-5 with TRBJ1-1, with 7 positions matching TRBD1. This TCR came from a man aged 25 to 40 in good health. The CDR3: CASSRRTGPSSNTEAFF. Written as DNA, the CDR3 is TGTGCCAGCAGCCGACGGACAGGACCCTCTTCAAACACTGAAGCTTTCTTT.